The sequence of this TCR beta chain was determined in a study of CD4 T cells in relation to SARS-CoV-2 and coronaviruses. Broader study findings: Crossreactive clones expanded significantly less to SARS-CoV-2 than monoreactive clones.

Profiled with immunoSEQ multiplex PCR; TCRdb holds only in-frame clones, not every one. The sample includes about 21,000 clones, approximately 82% of them seen just once. The unexposed donors gave CD4+ T cells in 2011-2018, prior to COVID-19. After about 11 days of culture, CD4+ T cells were isolated. Concerning this clone: Its antigen is unknown.

The sequence was collected from a human donor in good health. The sequenced material came from CD4+ T cells from PBMCs, cultured in vitro.

The CDR3 DNA is TGTGCCAGCAGTTTGGGACAGGGGAGAACTGAAGCTTTCTTT. Translation: CASSLGQGRTEAFF. J is TRBJ1-1 and V is TRBV28; 10 nucleotides match TRBD1. The germline V gene has CDR1 MDHEN and CDR2 SYDVKM. V dropped 3 bases and J dropped 5; count of bases not matched to a gene: 3. This CDR3 comprises 14 residues.